This T cell receptor beta chain was found in a study of control samples from healthy donors and cancer patients. The data were produced by immunoSEQ multiplex PCR, yet TCRdb's version contains in-frame clones alone and is incomplete. The table lists about 140,000 clones, under 95% of them singletons. This clone was observed a single time. V was cut by 3 bases and J by 0 bases, with 12 bases left in between. The CDR3 runs 16 residues. Germline V gene sequence: CDR1 MNHEY, CDR2 SMNVEV (reference sequence). This TCR derives from a man in his forties in good health. The chain is built from TRBV27 and TRBJ1-3; maybe TRBD1 (6 bases). The specimen was blood. CDR3 amino acids: CASSLGAANSGNTIYF. In nucleotides, the CDR3 is TGTGCCAGCAGTTTGGGGGCGGCAAACTCTGGAAACACCATATATTTT.